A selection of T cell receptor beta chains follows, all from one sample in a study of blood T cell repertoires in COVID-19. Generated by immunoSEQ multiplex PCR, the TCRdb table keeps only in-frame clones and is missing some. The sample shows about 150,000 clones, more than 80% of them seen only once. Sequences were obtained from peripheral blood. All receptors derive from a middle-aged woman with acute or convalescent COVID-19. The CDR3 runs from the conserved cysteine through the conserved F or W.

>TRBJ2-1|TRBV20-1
CSASSGPSYNEQFF
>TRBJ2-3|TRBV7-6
CASSLAGRQPTDTQYF
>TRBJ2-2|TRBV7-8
CASSFGLAGVGTGELFF
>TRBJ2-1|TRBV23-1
CASSLRDRGYNEQFF
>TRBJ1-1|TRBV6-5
CASSSFFDRGTEAFF
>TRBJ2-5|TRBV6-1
CASSEWRVPVEAQYF
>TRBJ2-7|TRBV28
CASSSAGGGEGEQYF
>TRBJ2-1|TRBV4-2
CASSQSPPVARLNEQFF
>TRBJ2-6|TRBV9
CASSLTGAGANVLTF
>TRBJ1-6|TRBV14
CASSPTRGSPLHF
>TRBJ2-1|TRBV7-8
CASSLDSGSSYNEQFF
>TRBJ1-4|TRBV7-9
CASRQTGQDEKLFF
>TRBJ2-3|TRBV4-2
CASSQEIHRDTQYF
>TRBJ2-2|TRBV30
CAWNGLVNTGELFF
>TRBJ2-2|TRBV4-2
CASSQQVNTGELFF
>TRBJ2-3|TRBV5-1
CASSLERGVRERGRPDTQYF
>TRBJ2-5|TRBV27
CASTKGFLETQYF
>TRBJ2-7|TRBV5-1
CASSDTPSGAIREQYF
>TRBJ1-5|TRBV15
CATSVGGASGNQPQHF
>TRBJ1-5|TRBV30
CAWSEGDSNQPQHF
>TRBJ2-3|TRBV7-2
CASSLRVAGPRTDTQYF
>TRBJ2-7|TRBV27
CASGTGVNEQYF
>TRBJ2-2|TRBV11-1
CASSLVLGGGELFF
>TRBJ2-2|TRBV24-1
CATSDGTRYSKEDTGELFF
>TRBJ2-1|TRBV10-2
CASMRGTGEEQFF
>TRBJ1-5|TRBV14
CASSQGHPQPQHF
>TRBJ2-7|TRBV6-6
CASRKTSGRSYEQYF
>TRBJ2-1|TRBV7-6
CASSPHPTGGGSYNEQFF
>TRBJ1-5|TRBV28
CASSSPGTGSNQPQHF
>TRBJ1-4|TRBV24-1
CATSAAGRNEKLFF
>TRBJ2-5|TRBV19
CASSSKPLAGGEETQYF
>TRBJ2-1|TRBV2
CASSEAPGQGVIF
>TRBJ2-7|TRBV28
CASSVGGSSYEQYF
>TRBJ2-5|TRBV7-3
CASSPRRETQYF